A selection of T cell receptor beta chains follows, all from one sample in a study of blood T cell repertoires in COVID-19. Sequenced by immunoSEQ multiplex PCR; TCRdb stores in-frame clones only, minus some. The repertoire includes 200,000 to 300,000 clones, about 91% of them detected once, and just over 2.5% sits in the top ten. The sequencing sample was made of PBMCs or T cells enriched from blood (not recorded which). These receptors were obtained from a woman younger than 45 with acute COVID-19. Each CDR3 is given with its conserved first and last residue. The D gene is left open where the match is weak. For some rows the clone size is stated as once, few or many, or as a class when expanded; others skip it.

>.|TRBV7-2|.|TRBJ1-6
TGTGCCAGCAGAGGGAGCTCAGTGGGTTTTCTGGACTTT
CASRGSSVGFLDF
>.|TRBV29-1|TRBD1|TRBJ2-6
TGCAGCGTTGAAGATCCGGACAGGCGGCGAAACTCTGGGGCCAACGTCCTGACTTTC
CSVEDPDRRRNSGANVLTF
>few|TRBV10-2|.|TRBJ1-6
TGCGCCAGCAGTAGACAGCCATATTCACCCCTCCACTTT
CASSRQPYSPLHF
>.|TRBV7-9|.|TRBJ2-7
TGTGCCAGCAGCTTATCCTCGGGCGAGCAGTACTTC
CASSLSSGEQYF
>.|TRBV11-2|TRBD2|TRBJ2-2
TGTGCCAGCAGAACTAGCGGGGCGAACACCGGGGAGCTGTTTTTT
CASRTSGANTGELFF
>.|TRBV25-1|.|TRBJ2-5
TGTGCCACCGAGGGAGAGGGAAAGGAGACCCAGTACTTC
CATEGEGKETQYF
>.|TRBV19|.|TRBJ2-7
TGTGCCGGTCAATCCGGGACAACTTTTTCCTACGAGCAGTACTTC
CAGQSGTTFSYEQYF
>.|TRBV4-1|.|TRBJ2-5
TGCGCCAGCAGCCAAGATGCTGAGGAGACCCAGTACTTC
CASSQDAEETQYF
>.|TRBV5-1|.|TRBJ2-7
TGCGCCAGCAGCTTGGGAATAGTCTCCCCTAGTAAGCAGTACTTC
CASSLGIVSPSKQYF
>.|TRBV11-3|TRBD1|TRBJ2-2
TGTGCCAGCAGCGATGGGACAGGGCCACTGAAGGACACCGGGGAGCTGTTTTTT
CASSDGTGPLKDTGELFF
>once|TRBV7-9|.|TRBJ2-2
TGTGCCAGCAGCTTGGTTCAGACCGGGGAGCTGTTTTTT
CASSLVQTGELFF
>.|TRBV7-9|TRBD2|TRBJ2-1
TGTGCCAGCAGCCCCAACTTGGGGGGGGGTGAGCAGTTCTTC
CASSPNLGGGEQFF
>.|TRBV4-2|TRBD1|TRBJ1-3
TGTGCCAGCAGCCAAGTCCCTGACAGGGCGGATTCTGGAAACACCATATATTTT
CASSQVPDRADSGNTIYF
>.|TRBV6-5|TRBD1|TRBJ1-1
TGTGCCAGCAGTTACTCAGAACAGGGGATCACTGAAGCTTTCTTT
CASSYSEQGITEAFF
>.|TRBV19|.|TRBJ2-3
TGTGCCAGTAGCCCTTACCATCCGGCGGGAGATACGCAGTATTTT
CASSPYHPAGDTQYF
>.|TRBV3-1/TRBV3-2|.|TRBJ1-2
TGTGCCAGCAGCCATGGAGCTACTTACTACACCTTC
CASSHGATYYTF
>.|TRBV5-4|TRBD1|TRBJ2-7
TGTGCCAGCAGCTCAGGGACAGCAAGCTCCTACGAGCAGTACTTC
CASSSGTASSYEQYF
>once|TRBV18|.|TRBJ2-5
TGTGCCAGCTCCCGGACAGAGCAAGAGACCCAGTACTTC
CASSRTEQETQYF
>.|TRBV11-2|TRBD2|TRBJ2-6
TGTGCCAGCAGCTCCTTGGGACTAGCGGGGGATTCTGGGGCCAACGTCCTGACTTTC
CASSSLGLAGDSGANVLTF
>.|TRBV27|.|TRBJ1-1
TGTGCCAGCAGTTTTTCTGGGAGTATGAACACTGAAGCTTTCTTT
CASSFSGSMNTEAFF
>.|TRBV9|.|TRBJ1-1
TGTGCCAGCAGCCCCCCGGCGGGGGGAGCTGAAGCTTTCTTT
CASSPPAGGAEAFF
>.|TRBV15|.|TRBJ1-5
TGTGCCACCAGCAGAGATAGGGCAGGGGATCAGCCCCAGCATTTT
CATSRDRAGDQPQHF
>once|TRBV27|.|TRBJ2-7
TGTGCCAGCAGTTTATCGAGGCGTAGGGGGTACGAGCAGTACTTC
CASSLSRRRGYEQYF
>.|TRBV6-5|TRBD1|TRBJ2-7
TGTGCCAGTCTCCGGGGACAGGGATCCTACGAGCAGTACTTC
CASLRGQGSYEQYF
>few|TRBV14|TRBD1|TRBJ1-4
TGTGCCAGCAGCCTGACAGGGGGAACTAATGAAAAACTGTTTTTT
CASSLTGGTNEKLFF
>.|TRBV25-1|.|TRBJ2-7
TGTGCCAGCGCTAGCCGGACCCCTCCCTACGAGCAGTACTTC
CASASRTPPYEQYF
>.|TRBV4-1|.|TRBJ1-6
TGCGCCAGCAGCCTTCCTGAGGGATATAATTCACCCCTCCACTTT
CASSLPEGYNSPLHF
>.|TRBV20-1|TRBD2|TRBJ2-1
TGCAGTGCTAGTTGGCTAGCGGGAAATGAGCAGTTCTTC
CSASWLAGNEQFF
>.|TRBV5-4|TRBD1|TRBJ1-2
TGTGCCAGCAGCTTGGAATGGGACAGGGTTGGTGGCTACACCTTC
CASSLEWDRVGGYTF
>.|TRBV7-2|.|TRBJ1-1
TGTGCCAGCAGCTTAGGCGCGTTTGCTGAAGCTTTCTTT
CASSLGAFAEAFF
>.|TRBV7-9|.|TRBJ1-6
TGTGCCAGCAGCTTCGGGAATTCACCCCTCCACTTT
CASSFGNSPLHF
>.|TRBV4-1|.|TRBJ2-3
TGCGCCAGCAGCCACGACGCGGCTCCCTCCCGCACAGATACGCAGTATTTT
CASSHDAAPSRTDTQYF
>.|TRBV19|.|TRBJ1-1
TGTGCCAGTAGTATAGCTCAGGGGACTGAAGCTTTCTTT
CASSIAQGTEAFF
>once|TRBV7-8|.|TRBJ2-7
TGTGCCAGCAGCTTAGGTGTCAGGGTCGGAGAGCAGTACTTC
CASSLGVRVGEQYF
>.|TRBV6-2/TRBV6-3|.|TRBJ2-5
TGTGCCAGCAGTTACGACCCTACGGACTCTTCGGACGAGGAGACCCAGTACTTC
CASSYDPTDSSDEETQYF
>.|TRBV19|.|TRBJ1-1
TGTGCCAGTATACAGAACACTGAAGCTTTCTTT
CASIQNTEAFF
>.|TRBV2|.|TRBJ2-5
TGTGCCAGCGGTCGCGACCAAGAGACCCAGTACTTC
CASGRDQETQYF
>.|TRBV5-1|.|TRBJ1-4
TGCGCCAGCAGCTTGGGTACGAGTCCGGGGGTTGAAAAACTGTTTTTT
CASSLGTSPGVEKLFF
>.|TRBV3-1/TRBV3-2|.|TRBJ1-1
TGTGCCAGCGGCGGGGAAGGCGGCGGGGAAGCTTTCTTT
CASGGEGGGEAFF
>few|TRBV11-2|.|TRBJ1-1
TGTGCCAGCAGCTTAGGGGGGGGCGCCATGAACACTGAAGCTTTCTTT
CASSLGGGAMNTEAFF
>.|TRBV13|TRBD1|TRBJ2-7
TGTGCCAGCAGCTTAAGCGGGACAGGGACGTACGAGCAGTACTTC
CASSLSGTGTYEQYF
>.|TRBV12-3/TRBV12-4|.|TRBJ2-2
TGTGCCAGCAGCGTGGCGGCGTGGGAGCTGTTTTTT
CASSVAAWELFF
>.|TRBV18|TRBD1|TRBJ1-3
TGTGCCAGCTCACAAAATCCAGGGGGAATCTCTGGAAACACCATATATTTT
CASSQNPGGISGNTIYF